Listed below are T cell receptor beta chains from one sample, sequenced in a study of blood T cells in healthy people across ages. TCRdb re-called the 5' RACE reads through MiXCR, storing one row per CDR3 protein. Seen here are fewer than 2 million distinct CDR3 sequences, around 42% observed once, and the top ten hold 23%. The sequencing input was blood. The receptor set was obtained from a human donor in good health. CDR3s include the opening cysteine and the closing phenylalanine or tryptophan. The order of the fields is J gene, V gene, D gene, clone size, CDR3 DNA, CDR3 protein. D genes are given only for firm matches. Size is omitted from some rows. Given values are once, few, many or a class for expanded clones.

>TRBJ1-4|TRBV9|.|few
TGTGCCAGCAGCCCCCGGGGGCACCTTAATGAAAAACTGTTTTTT
CASSPRGHLNEKLFF
>TRBJ2-1|TRBV6-2/TRBV6-3|.|.
TGTGCCAGCAGAACAGTGGGGGGGGCCAATGAGCAGTTCTTC
CASRTVGGANEQFF
>TRBJ2-5|TRBV5-6|TRBD2|.
TGTGCCAGCAGCTATCCGACTAGCGGGGGGTTGGGAGAGACCCAGTACTTC
CASSYPTSGGLGETQYF
>TRBJ1-2|TRBV3-1|.|.
TGTGCCAGCAGCCTGTGGTATAACTATGGCTACACCTTC
CASSLWYNYGYTF
>TRBJ1-1|TRBV7-2|.|few
TGTGCCAGCCAACCCAACGGAAGGGCTGAAGCTTTCTTT
CASQPNGRAEAFF
>TRBJ2-1|TRBV12-5|.|few
TGTGCTAGTGGTCGCCCCCGTGGCAGGGGCCATGAGCAGTTCTTC
CASGRPRGRGHEQFF
>TRBJ2-1|TRBV7-2|.|few
TGTGCCAGCAGCTTGGTCACCGGTGGGGCCAATGAGCAGTTCTTC
CASSLVTGGANEQFF
>TRBJ1-2|TRBV7-9|.|.
TGTGCCAGCAGCCTACACAGACAGGTAGCTAACTATGGCTACACCTTC
CASSLHRQVANYGYTF
>TRBJ2-7|TRBV4-1|.|.
TGCGCCAGCAGCCAATTTACAGGGCCCTACGAGCAGTACTTC
CASSQFTGPYEQYF
>TRBJ1-2|TRBV6-2/TRBV6-3|.|.
TGTGCCAGCAGAGACAGGTTTAGGACCTATGGCTACACCTTC
CASRDRFRTYGYTF
>TRBJ2-7|TRBV28|TRBD1|.
TGTGCCAGCAGTTTTCTAGGACAGGCCTACGAGCAGTACTTC
CASSFLGQAYEQYF
>TRBJ2-1|TRBV7-9|.|.
TGCGCCAGCAGCACGGACACGCAAGAGACCCAATTCTTC
CASSTDTQETQFF
>TRBJ1-2|TRBV18|TRBD1|.
TGTGCCAGCTCACCGGACAGGGGCTTGCATGGCTACACCTTC
CASSPDRGLHGYTF
>TRBJ1-1|TRBV12-3/TRBV12-4|.|.
TGTGCCAGCAGTTTAGCGGGGGGTGGTATGAACACTGGAGCTTTCTTT
CASSLAGGGMNTGAFF
>TRBJ1-1|TRBV11-2|.|.
TGTGCCAGCAGCTCCGATAGGGTCTCCGGTGCTTTCTTT
CASSSDRVSGAFF
>TRBJ1-5|TRBV4-1|.|.
TGCGCCAGCAGCCAGGACCTTTCGCGTATCAATCAGCCCCAGCATTTT
CASSQDLSRINQPQHF
>TRBJ2-7|TRBV28|.|.
TGTGCCAGCAGTTTATCACAGACGCGCTCCTACGAGCAGTACTTC
CASSLSQTRSYEQYF
>TRBJ2-5|TRBV7-2|TRBD1|few
TGTGCCAGCCAAACAGGGGGCGCGGGGGTCGTCGAAGAGACCCAGTACTTC
CASQTGGAGVVEETQYF
>TRBJ1-2|TRBV12-3/TRBV12-4|TRBD1|.
TGTGCCAGCAGTTTACGTAGGGGGCCCATCTATGGCTACACCTTC
CASSLRRGPIYGYTF
>TRBJ2-1|TRBV11-2|TRBD1|few
TGTGCCAGCAGCCGACAGGGGCTCAATGAGCAGTTCTTC
CASSRQGLNEQFF
>TRBJ2-3|TRBV5-1|.|many
TGTGCCAGCAGCCCGGGGGCTAGCACAGATACGCAGTATTTT
CASSPGASTDTQYF
>TRBJ2-7|TRBV4-2|.|.
TGTGCCAACAGCCAAGAAAAGTGGCCAACCTACGAGCAGTACTTC
CANSQEKWPTYEQYF
>TRBJ2-1|TRBV12-3/TRBV12-4|.|.
TGTGCCAGCAGTTCTTTTAAGTTGGGTGAGCAGTTCTTC
CASSSFKLGEQFF
>TRBJ2-1|TRBV5-5|.|.
TGTGCCAGCAGCTTGGCCTCTCGCGATTTACCCTACAATGAGCAGTTCTTC
CASSLASRDLPYNEQFF
>TRBJ2-5|TRBV4-3|.|.
TGCGCCAGCAGCCAAGATACGAGGGTTTGGGAGACCCAGTACTTC
CASSQDTRVWETQYF
>TRBJ2-3|TRBV6-2/TRBV6-3|.|few
TGTGCCAGCAGTTACGTAAATCCAGATACGCAGTATTTT
CASSYVNPDTQYF
>TRBJ1-1|TRBV12-3/TRBV12-4|.|.
TGTGCCAGCACCCCAAATAGGGGGGGGCGCGGGAGCACTGAAGCTTTCTTT
CASTPNRGGRGSTEAFF
>TRBJ2-1|TRBV7-2|TRBD2|.
TGTGCCAGCACTAAGGGACTAGCGGAAGGGAATGAGCAGTTCTTC
CASTKGLAEGNEQFF
>TRBJ2-2|TRBV15|.|.
TGTGCCACCGAAAATCACAATGGGGCTAACGGGGAGCTGTTTTTT
CATENHNGANGELFF
>TRBJ1-1|TRBV7-3|.|few
TGTGCCAGCAGCGCAGGGTTCGGAACTGAAGCTTTCTTT
CASSAGFGTEAFF
>TRBJ1-2|TRBV9|.|few
TGTGCCAGCAGCGGGTGGCCGGGGACGGGTGGCTACACCTTC
CASSGWPGTGGYTF
>TRBJ2-3|TRBV27|TRBD1|few
TGTGCCAGCAGCAGGACAGGAACAACAGATACGCAGTATTTT
CASSRTGTTDTQYF
>TRBJ2-2|TRBV10-3|TRBD1|.
TGTGCCATCAGATCCCTCGGGACAGGGGCATCCACCGGGGAGCTGTTTTTT
CAIRSLGTGASTGELFF
>TRBJ1-1|TRBV28|.|once
TGTGCCGGCAGTCCCCTCACAGGGTGGAACACTGAAGCTTTCTTT
CAGSPLTGWNTEAFF
>TRBJ2-7|TRBV5-1|.|.
TGCGCCAGCAGCGTTGGCCACTACGAGCAGTACTTC
CASSVGHYEQYF
>TRBJ2-5|TRBV3-1|TRBD2|.
TGTGCCAGCAGCCACTCAGCGGGGTTAGAGACCCAGTACTTC
CASSHSAGLETQYF
>TRBJ2-3|TRBV11-3|.|.
TGTGCCAGCAGCTTATCCGGCGTTACGCAGTATTTT
CASSLSGVTQYF
>TRBJ2-1|TRBV6-2/TRBV6-3|.|.
TGTGCCAGCAGGACAGACCACTACAATGAGCAGTTCTTC
CASRTDHYNEQFF
>TRBJ1-4|TRBV11-3|.|.
TGTGCCAGCAGCTTTCGGACAGTCGCAACTAATGAAAAACTGTTTTTT
CASSFRTVATNEKLFF
>TRBJ2-3|TRBV29-1|TRBD1|few
TGCAGCGTTGCGGGACAGGGTTTACAAGATACGCAGTATTTT
CSVAGQGLQDTQYF
>TRBJ2-5|TRBV29-1|TRBD1|few
TGCAGCGTTGCGGATACAGGGGGCCAAGAGACCCAGTACTTC
CSVADTGGQETQYF
>TRBJ2-1|TRBV4-3|.|.
TGCGCCAGCAGCCAAGATTTATGGCGGGGAAACTACGAGCAGTTCTTC
CASSQDLWRGNYEQFF
>TRBJ2-7|TRBV14|.|many
TGTGCCAGCAGCCAAGATCTTGGAAACGAGCAGTACTTC
CASSQDLGNEQYF
>TRBJ1-2|TRBV24-1|.|.
TGTGCCACCAGTGATTTGGATCCGCAGGGGAACTATGGCTACACCTTC
CATSDLDPQGNYGYTF
>TRBJ1-6|TRBV4-1|TRBD1|few
TGCGCCAGCAGCCATGCAGGGGGCTTCTCCTATAATTCACCCCTCCACTTT
CASSHAGGFSYNSPLHF